The rows below give T cell receptor beta chains drawn from one sample of a study of blood T cell repertoires in COVID-19. The table came from immunoSEQ multiplex PCR; TCRdb's copy has only in-frame clones and leaves some out. The sample has 170,000 or so clones, 70% to 90% seen once; the top ten hold 0.58%. Material for sequencing was peripheral blood. These receptors all stem from a man aged 60-69 years with COVID-19, enrolled during active disease. The CDR3 runs from the conserved cysteine through the conserved F or W. A D gene is named only where the DNA matches it firmly. The size of a clone is reported for some rows only, either as once, few or many, or as a class for expanded clones.

clone_size	j_call	d_call	v_call	cdr3_nt	cdr3_aa
once	TRBJ2-2	TRBD1	TRBV13	TGTGCCAGCAGATCACCGGGACAGGGGACCGGGGAGCTGTTTTTT	CASRSPGQGTGELFF
few	TRBJ1-2	TRBD1	TRBV4-3	TGCGCCAGCAGCCAAATTGGGACAGTCCTCTATGGCTACACCTTC	CASSQIGTVLYGYTF
.	TRBJ2-5	.	TRBV6-5	TGTGCCAGCAGTACACAGGGTGGGGCAGCGGCGACCCAGTACTTC	CASSTQGGAAATQYF
.	TRBJ1-2	.	TRBV10-3	TGTGCCACCTCACATGGACAGCGAAGTACCTTC	CATSHGQRSTF
few	TRBJ2-3	TRBD2	TRBV5-1	TGCGCCAGCAGAGGAGGGCTAGCGGTAGATACGCAGTATTTT	CASRGGLAVDTQYF
.	TRBJ2-7	.	TRBV5-6	TGTGCCAGCAGCTTGGATCAGGGACTTAGCTCCTACGAGCAGTACTTC	CASSLDQGLSSYEQYF
.	TRBJ1-1	.	TRBV6-2/TRBV6-3	TGTGCCAGCAGTTACTCTACGACTAACACTGAAGCTTTCTTT	CASSYSTTNTEAFF
.	TRBJ2-7	.	TRBV6-5	TGTGCCAGCAGTTTGAGCCGCTCCTACGAGCAGTACTTC	CASSLSRSYEQYF
.	TRBJ2-7	.	TRBV29-1	TGCAGCGTTGAAGCCCATGACGAGCAGTACTTC	CSVEAHDEQYF
.	TRBJ1-2	.	TRBV9	TGTGCCAGCAGCACCCGGTGGCAGGGGAATGGCTACACCTTC	CASSTRWQGNGYTF
.	TRBJ1-5	TRBD1	TRBV7-2	TGTGCCAGCAGCTTAGAGACAGGGGCCCATCAGCCCCAGCATTTT	CASSLETGAHQPQHF
.	TRBJ1-1	TRBD1	TRBV4-3	TGCGCCAGCAGCCAAACTTACAGGGGCACTGAAGCTTTCTTT	CASSQTYRGTEAFF
.	TRBJ2-1	.	TRBV9	TGTGCCAGCAGCGTAGTAGCTACTAACAATGAGCAGTTCTTC	CASSVVATNNEQFF
.	TRBJ2-2	.	TRBV3-1/TRBV3-2	TGTGCCAGCAGTCAGGGGGGTATCACCGGGGAGCTGTTTTTT	CASSQGGITGELFF
.	TRBJ1-1	TRBD1	TRBV7-3	TGTGCCAGCAGATTAGGGGACAGGGGTCTAGGAGCTTTCTTT	CASRLGDRGLGAFF
.	TRBJ1-1	.	TRBV12-3/TRBV12-4	TGTGCCAGCAGTTTGAGGGGGACTGAAGCTTTCTTT	CASSLRGTEAFF
once	TRBJ1-1	TRBD1	TRBV11-3	TGTGCCAGCAGCTCGGGACAGGGGAGGGGAGAAGCTTTCTTT	CASSSGQGRGEAFF
.	TRBJ1-6	.	TRBV28	TGTGCCAGCAGTTTCGCGGTCCGAAATTCACCCCTCCACTTT	CASSFAVRNSPLHF
.	TRBJ2-7	.	TRBV7-9	TGTGCCAGCAGCTTAGCGGACAGTCTTATCTACGAGCAGTACTTC	CASSLADSLIYEQYF
.	TRBJ2-2	.	TRBV11-3	TGTGCCAGCAGCTTAGGCGGGACTCCCGGGGAGCTGTTTTTT	CASSLGGTPGELFF
.	TRBJ1-3	TRBD1	TRBV7-3	TGTGCCAGCAGCACGACGACAGGGGGTTACTCTGGAAACACCATATATTTT	CASSTTTGGYSGNTIYF
.	TRBJ1-1	.	TRBV11-3	TGTGCCAGCAGCTTAGGGCTGGGGAGCCCTGAAGCTTTCTTT	CASSLGLGSPEAFF
.	TRBJ1-1	TRBD1	TRBV19	TGTGCCAGTAGTACCTCGGGACAGGGCCGGGGGAACACTGAAGCTTTCTTT	CASSTSGQGRGNTEAFF
few	TRBJ1-6	.	TRBV5-1	TGCGCCAGCAGCCCAGGGGATAATTCACCCCTCCACTTT	CASSPGDNSPLHF
.	TRBJ1-1	.	TRBV6-2/TRBV6-3	TGTGCCAGCAGTTATAACAGAATCTACACTGAAGCTTTCTTT	CASSYNRIYTEAFF
.	TRBJ2-1	TRBD1	TRBV29-1	TGCAGCGGCAGACAGGGGGTCTCCTACAATGAGCAGTTCTTC	CSGRQGVSYNEQFF
.	TRBJ1-1	TRBD1	TRBV24-1	TGTGCCACCAGTGATGCCGGGACAGCGAACACTGAAGCTTTCTTT	CATSDAGTANTEAFF
.	TRBJ1-1	.	TRBV6-5	TGTGCCAGCAGTTACAGCGGGGGGCTCTCTGAAGCTTTCTTT	CASSYSGGLSEAFF
.	TRBJ2-2	.	TRBV9	TGTGCCAGCAGCGTAGTTTCTAACCCTGGACGGGGTGACACCGGGGAGCTGTTTTTT	CASSVVSNPGRGDTGELFF
.	TRBJ2-1	TRBD2	TRBV7-3	TGTGCCAGCAGCTTAAAGGGGACTAGCGGGGGGCAGGATGAGCAGTTCTTC	CASSLKGTSGGQDEQFF
.	TRBJ2-2	TRBD2	TRBV12-5	TGTGCTAGTGGCGCGGGGGACCCCGGCGGGGAGCTGTTTTTT	CASGAGDPGGELFF
.	TRBJ2-7	.	TRBV7-2	TGTGCCAGCAGCTTAGATTACAGTCGCCACGAGCAGTACTTC	CASSLDYSRHEQYF
.	TRBJ1-1	TRBD1	TRBV28	TGTGCCAGCAGTTTCCCCAGGGGGGTCACTGAAGCTTTCTTT	CASSFPRGVTEAFF
.	TRBJ1-1	TRBD1	TRBV2	TGTGCCAGCAGTGACTCACAGGGGTTGTACACTGAAGCTTTCTTT	CASSDSQGLYTEAFF
.	TRBJ1-1	.	TRBV18	TGTGCCAGCTCACCACAGGAACACAGCATGAACACTGAAGCTTTCTTT	CASSPQEHSMNTEAFF
.	TRBJ1-1	TRBD1	TRBV18	TGTGCCAGCTCACCCTCCCAGGGGGCGCATGGTACTGAAGCTTTCTTT	CASSPSQGAHGTEAFF
few	TRBJ1-1	.	TRBV6-6	TGTGCCAGCAGTGGGGCCAACACTGAAGCTTTCTTT	CASSGANTEAFF
once	TRBJ1-3	TRBD1	TRBV7-2	TGTGCCAGCAGCTTAGCTTCAGGGGGTGGAGGAAACACCATATATTTT	CASSLASGGGGNTIYF
.	TRBJ2-5	.	TRBV5-1	TGCGCCAGCAGACCTAGCCAAGAGACCCAGTACTTC	CASRPSQETQYF
.	TRBJ1-5	.	TRBV5-5	TGTGCCAGCAGCCTATACAGGGTACGTCAGCCCCAGCATTTT	CASSLYRVRQPQHF
.	TRBJ1-3	.	TRBV5-6	TGTGCCAGCAGCCTGACCGGACAGCCGTTATTCTCTGGAAACACCATATATTTT	CASSLTGQPLFSGNTIYF
.	TRBJ1-6	.	TRBV27	TGTGCCAGCAGTCCGGGACTTAATAATTCACCCCTCCACTTT	CASSPGLNNSPLHF
.	TRBJ2-3	.	TRBV18	TGTGCCAGCTCACCGAACAGTGATACGCAGTATTTT	CASSPNSDTQYF
.	TRBJ2-3	TRBD2	TRBV5-1	TGCGCCAGCAGCGGGGGACTAGCCTTCTCAGATACGCAGTATTTT	CASSGGLAFSDTQYF
.	TRBJ1-2	TRBD1	TRBV27	TGTGCCAGCAGTTCCGGGACAGATGGCTACACCTTC	CASSSGTDGYTF
.	TRBJ2-2	.	TRBV3-1/TRBV3-2	TGTGCCAGCAGCAAAAGAGATGGAGCAGGGGCCGGGGAGCTGTTTTTT	CASSKRDGAGAGELFF
.	TRBJ2-5	TRBD1	TRBV19	TGTGCCAGTAGTATAGTCGGGACAGGGGATGTGACCCAGTACTTC	CASSIVGTGDVTQYF
.	TRBJ2-1	TRBD2	TRBV3-1/TRBV3-2	TGTGCCAGCACCCCAGGGATAGCGGGGGGGCTATACAATGAGCAGTTCTTC	CASTPGIAGGLYNEQFF